One sample yielded the 26 T cell receptor beta chains listed below, sequenced in a study of cytomegalovirus exposure and HLA in healthy donors. Amplification used 60 Vbeta primers and 13 Jbeta primers. TCRdb's copy holds only in-frame clones and misses some; the assay was immunoSEQ multiplex PCR. The sample carries under 300,000 clones, about 81% recorded once. The sample was PBMCs. These receptors all come from a woman aged 55-75 years in good health and CMV-seropositive.

The CDR3 region has the DNA TGCGCCAGCCATACAGGACCGAACACTGAAGCTTTCTTT. It translates to CASHTGPNTEAFF. The chain is built from TRBV10-2 and TRBJ1-1; TRBD1 is a possible D gene (5 bases). The CDR3 is 13 amino acids. Trimming removed 8 bases from V and 1 base from J, with 11 bases in between. Germline CDR1 WSHSY, CDR2 SAAADI.

On this clone: The junction departs from the called germline gene at one end, perhaps through a read error. V usage is TRBV5-1 and J usage is TRBJ2-1, with no clear D. This CDR3 has 13 amino acids. Germline V gene data show CDR1 as SGHRS and CDR2 as YFSETQ. This chain's CDR3 is CASSSYSDNEQFF. In DNA, the CDR3 is TGCGCCAGCAGTTCATACTCCGACAATGAGCAGTTCTTC.

The V call is TRBV7-9, the J call TRBJ2-1; 11 bases agree with TRBD2. With 1 base clipped from V and 8 bases from J, the junction kept 7 bases outside the gene matches. The CDR3 has 16 amino acids. Per germline, CDR1 SEHNR and CDR2 FQNEAQ (reference sequence). The CDR3 protein is CASSLVRTSGSDEQFF. Written as DNA, the CDR3 is TGTGCCAGCAGCTTAGTGAGGACTAGCGGGTCGGATGAGCAGTTCTTC.

The J gene is TRBJ1-1, the V gene TRBV27; TRBD1 aligns across 7 bases. CDR3 size: 17 residues. The junction had 14 bases not matched to a gene; V was cut back by 4 bases and J by 3 bases. Germline V lookup: CDR1 MNHEY, CDR2 SMNVEV (reference sequence). The CDR3 protein is CASSSGQAVRRDTEAFF. The CDR3 DNA sequence: TGTGCCAGCAGTTCCGGACAGGCGGTGAGACGGGACACTGAAGCTTTCTTT.

Of note for this clone: The germline gene is not matched at one end of the junction; a read error may be the cause. The rearrangement uses TRBV5-6 and TRBJ1-5; D might be TRBD1 (5 bases). The CDR3 totals 16 residues. CDR1 and CDR2 from the germline V gene are SGHDT and YYEEEE. The CDR3 sequence: CAGSATRQTYNQPQHF. The CDR3 DNA is TGTGCCGGCAGCGCCACCCGACAGACCTACAATCAGCCCCAGCATTTT.

The V call is TRBV6-6, the J call TRBJ2-5; no definite D call. The DNA end is a closer match to TRBJ2-7, so the J assignment may be wrong. The CDR3 length is 15 residues. Germline lookup yields CDR1 MNHNY and CDR2 SVGAGI (reference sequence). CDR3 amino acids: CASSYSRFGDYEQYF. The DNA for the CDR3 is TGTGCCAGCAGTTACTCGAGGTTTGGGGACTACGAGCAGTACTTC.

This rearrangement joins TRBV10-1 to TRBJ1-2, with D tentatively TRBD1 (6 bases). The V end was cut by 3 bases, the J end by 4 bases, with 9 bases between. This CDR3 is 13 amino acids long. Germline assignment: CDR1 WNHNN and CDR2 SYGVQD (reference sequence). Here the CDR3 reads CASSDGGPYGYTF. The CDR3 DNA follows: TGCGCCAGCAGTGACGGGGGGCCCTATGGCTACACCTTC.

The V call is TRBV7-8, the J call TRBJ2-5, with a weak D call TRBD2 (6 bases). Germline assignment: CDR1 SGHVS and CDR2 FQNEAQ. V lost 7 bases, J lost 3 bases, and 15 bases lay in between. The CDR3 runs 14 residues. CDR3 residues: CASNPWWGEETQYF. Here the CDR3 DNA reads TGTGCCAGCAATCCTTGGTGGGGGGAAGAGACCCAGTACTTC.

V gene TRBV6-1 combines with J gene TRBJ2-5; the D is unclear. Matching the DNA end better, TRBJ2-7 makes the J call doubtful. CDR3 length: 12 amino acids. Per germline, CDR1 MNHNS and CDR2 SASEGT. CDR3 DNA sequence: TGTGCCAGCACACTATCCTTCCCCGAGCAGTACTTC. It codes for CASTLSFPEQYF.

The chain has TRBV6-6 and TRBJ2-3; 7 bases line up with TRBD1. Looked up from germline, CDR1 is MNHNY and CDR2 is SVGAGI (reference sequence). This CDR3 region has 16 residues. Trimming at V came to 5 bases and at J to 4 bases, leaving 12 bases not matched to a gene. The CDR3 region has the DNA TGTGCCAGCAGTGCTCGACAGGGATATGTCGCAGATACGCAGTATTTT. Amino acid sequence: CASSARQGYVADTQYF.

V gene TRBV19 combines with J gene TRBJ1-1, with 7 bases fitting TRBD1. Germline V gene data show CDR1 as LNHDA and CDR2 as SQIVND (reference sequence). J lost 5 bases, V lost 0 bases, and 6 bases had no gene match. This CDR3 has 15 residues. The CDR3 sequence: CASSIDLQGPTEAFF. DNA of the CDR3: TGTGCCAGTAGTATAGATCTACAGGGGCCGACTGAAGCTTTCTTT.

Written as DNA, the CDR3 is TGTGCCAGTAGTATAGGAGGGACCGGGGAGCTGTTTTTT. Translating gives CASSIGGTGELFF. The V call is TRBV19, the J call TRBJ2-2; D might be TRBD2 (5 bases). The V gene's germline CDR1 is LNHDA and CDR2 SQIVND (reference sequence). The V end lost 1 base, the J end lost 5 bases, and 5 bases lay between the germline ends. The CDR3 runs 13 residues.

This chain links TRBV10-2 with TRBJ1-4; a possible D gene is TRBD1 (6 bases). CDR3 length: 14 residues. Trimming removed 6 bases at V and 3 bases at J, with 11 bases between. In germline, CDR1 is WSHSY, CDR2 SAAADI. CDR3 region: CASSLGGPNEKLFF. CDR3 DNA sequence: TGCGCCAGCAGCCTGGGGGGGCCTAATGAAAAACTGTTTTTT.

As for this clone: Distinct nucleotide sequences in the sample also encode this CDR3. V gene TRBV4-1 combines with J gene TRBJ2-7, with TRBD2 matching over 7 bases. This CDR3 has 14 amino acids. Germline-derived CDR1 and CDR2 are MGHRA and YSYEKL. The trim removed 6 bases at V and 4 bases at J, leaving 9 bases unmatched. CDR3 bases: TGCGCCAGCAGTCATGGACTAGAGGCGTACGAGCAGTACTTC. It specifies CASSHGLEAYEQYF.

The CDR3 spells CASSLQSSYEQYF. In DNA, the CDR3 is TGTGCCAGCAGTTTACAGAGCTCCTACGAGCAGTACTTC. The chain employs TRBV6-5 and TRBJ2-7; D remains unclear. The V end was cut by 4 bases, the J end by 0 bases, with 7 bases between. The CDR3 is 13 amino acids. Germline lookup yields CDR1 MNHEY and CDR2 SVGAGI.

The chain combines TRBV6-1 with TRBJ1-2; D remains ambiguous. Germline V gene lookup returns CDR1 MNHNS and CDR2 SASEGT. The ends were cut back, 1 base at V and 4 bases at J, with 7 bases in the middle. The CDR3 consists of 13 residues. This chain's CDR3 is CASSEGTVYGYTF. As DNA, the CDR3 is TGTGCCAGCAGTGAAGGTACAGTCTATGGCTACACCTTC.

The CDR3: CASSLASGMAAPEGTF. CDR3 in DNA: TGTGCCAGCAGCTTAGCGTCGGGTATGGCGGCCCCGGAGGGCACCTTC. V is TRBV7-9 and J is TRBJ1-2; no definite D call. CDR1 SEHNR and CDR2 FQNEAQ come from the germline V gene (reference sequence). The CDR3 is made up of 16 amino acids. V dropped 0 bases and J dropped 13 bases, with 24 bases sitting between them.

A single count supports this clone. This sequence joins TRBV2 and TRBJ1-2; a weak D match, TRBD1 (6 bases). Looked up from germline, CDR1 is SNHLY and CDR2 is FYNNEI. The CDR3 has 14 amino acids. Trimming removed 2 bases from V and 8 bases from J, with 15 bases in between. CDR3 amino acids: CASSETQGVGGYTF. The CDR3 region has the DNA TGTGCCAGCAGTGAAACACAGGGAGTCGGGGGCTACACCTTC.

This chain joins TRBV11-1 and TRBJ2-5; 10 nucleotides line up with TRBD2. The V gene's germline CDR1 is SGHAT and CDR2 FQDESV (reference sequence). The trim removed 3 bases at V and 4 bases at J, leaving 5 bases unmatched. The CDR3 length is 15 residues. For the CDR3, the DNA is TGTGCCAGCAGCTTTCATGTAGCGGGAGGAGAGACCCAGTACTTC. It translates to CASSFHVAGGETQYF.

The V call is TRBV10-1, the J call TRBJ2-3; no firm D call. V lost 4 bases to trimming and J lost 0 bases, with 2 bases between them. This CDR3 is built from 12 residues. The germline gives CDR1 WNHNN, CDR2 SYGVQD (reference sequence). Here the CDR3 reads CASSASTDTQYF. In DNA, the CDR3 is TGCGCCAGCAGTGCTAGCACAGATACGCAGTATTTT.

The gene calls are TRBV27 and TRBJ1-2; 7 bases map to TRBD1. With 3 bases clipped from V and 6 bases from J, the junction kept 10 bases outside the gene matches. Germline CDR1 is MNHEY and CDR2 is SMNVEV (reference sequence). The CDR3 is 15 residues long. The CDR3 coding sequence is TGTGCCAGCAGTTTCTTGGCGGCAGACAGGGATGGCTACACCTTC. Protein sequence: CASSFLAADRDGYTF.

This clone appeared a single time. The genes are TRBV27 and TRBJ1-5; D is perhaps TRBD1 (6 bases). Germline loops: CDR1 MNHEY, CDR2 SMNVEV (reference sequence). The CDR3 consists of 15 residues. Trimming pared 7 bases from V and 0 bases from J, leaving 13 bases between. The CDR3: CASTPTGNSNQPQHF. DNA for the CDR3: TGTGCCAGCACCCCAACAGGGAATAGCAATCAGCCCCAGCATTTT.

The rearrangement uses TRBV5-1 and TRBJ2-5; 11 nucleotides agree with TRBD2. CDR3 length: 16 amino acids. The ends lost 6 bases at V and 1 base at J; junction bases unmatched: 8. CDR1 and CDR2 (germline): SGHRS, YFSETQ. The CDR3 is CASTEETSGVQETQYF. DNA of the CDR3: TGCGCCAGCACCGAAGAGACTAGCGGGGTCCAAGAGACCCAGTACTTC. The full variable domain, rest sourced from reference TRBV5-1 and TRBJ2-5, is KAGVTQTPRYLIKTRGQQVTLSCSPISGHRSVSWYQQTPGQGLQFLFEYFSETQRNKGNFPGRFSGRQFSNSRSEMNVSTLELGDSALYLCASTEETSGVQETQYFGPGTRLLVL.

CDR3 amino acids: CASRDRGQGGELFF. The CDR3, as DNA: TGTGCCAGCAGAGACAGGGGGCAAGGCGGGGAGCTGTTTTTT. The genes are TRBV2 and TRBJ2-2; TRBD1 agrees at 10 bases. The J segment lost 7 bases and the V segment lost 6 bases, leaving 5 bases of the junction unmatched. Germline-derived CDR1 and CDR2 are SNHLY and FYNNEI. The CDR3 extends over 14 amino acids.

The chain couples TRBV4-2 to TRBJ2-7, with TRBD2 identical over 11 bases. This CDR3 is 16 amino acids long. V shed 2 bases, J shed 4 bases, and the junction held 7 bases outside the gene matches. Per germline, CDR1 LGHNA and CDR2 YNFKEQ. DNA for the CDR3: TGTGCCAGCAGCCAAAAGGGACTAGCGGAACCTTACGAGCAGTACTTC. It translates to CASSQKGLAEPYEQYF.

The chain links TRBV4-1 to TRBJ2-1; 11 nucleotides line up with TRBD1. J lost 5 bases, V lost 4 bases, and 4 bases had no gene match. The CDR3 runs to 15 residues. Germline loops: CDR1 MGHRA, CDR2 YSYEKL. For the CDR3, the DNA is TGCGCCAGCAGCCGAGGACAGGGGGCGAACAATGAGCAGTTCTTC. Residues: CASSRGQGANNEQFF.